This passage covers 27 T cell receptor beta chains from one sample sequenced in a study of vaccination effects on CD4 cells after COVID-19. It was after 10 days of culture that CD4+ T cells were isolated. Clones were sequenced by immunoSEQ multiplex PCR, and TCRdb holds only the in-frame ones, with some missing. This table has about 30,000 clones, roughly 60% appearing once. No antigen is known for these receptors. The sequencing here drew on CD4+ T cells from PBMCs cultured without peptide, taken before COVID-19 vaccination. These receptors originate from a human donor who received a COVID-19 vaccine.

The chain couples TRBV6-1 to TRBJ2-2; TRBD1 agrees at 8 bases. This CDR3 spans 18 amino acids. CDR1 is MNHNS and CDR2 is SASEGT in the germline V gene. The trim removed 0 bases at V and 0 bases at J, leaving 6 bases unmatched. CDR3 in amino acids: CASSEAWRTGTNTGELFF. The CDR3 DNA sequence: TGTGCCAGCAGTGAAGCCTGGAGGACAGGGACGAACACCGGGGAGCTGTTTTTT.

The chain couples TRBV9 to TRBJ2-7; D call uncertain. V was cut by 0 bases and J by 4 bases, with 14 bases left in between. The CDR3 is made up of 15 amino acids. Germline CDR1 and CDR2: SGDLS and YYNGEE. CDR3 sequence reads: CASSVGGINGYEQYF. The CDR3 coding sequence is TGTGCCAGCAGCGTAGGAGGCATAAATGGGTACGAGCAGTACTTC.

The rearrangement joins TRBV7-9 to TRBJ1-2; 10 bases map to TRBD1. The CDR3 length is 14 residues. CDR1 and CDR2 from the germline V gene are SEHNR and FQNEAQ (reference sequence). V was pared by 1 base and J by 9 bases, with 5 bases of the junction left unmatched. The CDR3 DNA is TGTGCCAGCAGCTTAGATTGGGACAGGGGAAGCTACACCTTC. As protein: CASSLDWDRGSYTF.

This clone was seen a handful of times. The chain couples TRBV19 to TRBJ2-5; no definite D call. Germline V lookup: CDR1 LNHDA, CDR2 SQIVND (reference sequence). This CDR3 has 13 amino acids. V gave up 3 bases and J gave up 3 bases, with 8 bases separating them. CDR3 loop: CASSISLKETQYF. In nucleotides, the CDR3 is TGTGCCAGTAGTATTAGCCTCAAAGAGACCCAGTACTTC.

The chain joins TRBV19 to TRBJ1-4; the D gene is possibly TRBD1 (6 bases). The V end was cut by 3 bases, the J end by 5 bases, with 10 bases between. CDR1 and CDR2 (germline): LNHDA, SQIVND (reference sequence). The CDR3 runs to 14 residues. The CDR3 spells CASSIQDSNEKLFF. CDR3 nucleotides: TGTGCCAGTAGTATCCAGGACAGCAATGAAAAACTGTTTTTT.

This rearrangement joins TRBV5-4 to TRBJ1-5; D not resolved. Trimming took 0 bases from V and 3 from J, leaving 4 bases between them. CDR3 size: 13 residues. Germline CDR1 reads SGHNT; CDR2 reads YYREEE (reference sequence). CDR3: CASSLGHNQPQHF. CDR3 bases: TGTGCCAGCAGCTTGGGTCACAATCAGCCCCAGCATTTT.

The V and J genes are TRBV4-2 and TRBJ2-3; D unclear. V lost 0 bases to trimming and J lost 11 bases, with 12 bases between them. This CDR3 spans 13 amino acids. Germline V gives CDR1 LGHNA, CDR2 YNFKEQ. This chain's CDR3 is CASSQDSRAGQYF. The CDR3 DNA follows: TGTGCCAGCAGCCAAGATAGCCGCGCTGGGCAGTATTTT.

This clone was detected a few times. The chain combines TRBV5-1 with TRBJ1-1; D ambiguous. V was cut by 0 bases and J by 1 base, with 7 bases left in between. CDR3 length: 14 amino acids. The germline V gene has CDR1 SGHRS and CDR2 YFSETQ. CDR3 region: CASSLEGPNTEAFF. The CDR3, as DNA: TGCGCCAGCAGCTTGGAGGGCCCGAACACTGAAGCTTTCTTT.

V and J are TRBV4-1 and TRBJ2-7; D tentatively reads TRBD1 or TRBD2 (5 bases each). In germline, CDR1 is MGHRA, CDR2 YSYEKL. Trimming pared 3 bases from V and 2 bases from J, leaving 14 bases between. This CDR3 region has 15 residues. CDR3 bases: TGCGCCAGCAGCCAGGGGGTCAGTCAGACCTACGAGCAGTACTTC. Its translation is CASSQGVSQTYEQYF.

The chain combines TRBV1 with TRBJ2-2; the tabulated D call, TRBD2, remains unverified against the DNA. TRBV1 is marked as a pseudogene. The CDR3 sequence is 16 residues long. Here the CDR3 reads CTSSQSLAVNTGELFF. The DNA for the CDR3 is TGCACCAGCAGCCAAAGTCTAGCGGTTAACACCGGGGAGCTGTTTTTT.

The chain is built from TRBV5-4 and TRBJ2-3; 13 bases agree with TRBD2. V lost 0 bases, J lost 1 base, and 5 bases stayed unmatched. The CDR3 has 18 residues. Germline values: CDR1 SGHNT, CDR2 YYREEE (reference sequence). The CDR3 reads CASSLGPGTSGGTDTQYF. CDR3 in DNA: TGTGCCAGCAGCTTGGGGCCCGGGACTAGCGGGGGCACAGATACGCAGTATTTT.

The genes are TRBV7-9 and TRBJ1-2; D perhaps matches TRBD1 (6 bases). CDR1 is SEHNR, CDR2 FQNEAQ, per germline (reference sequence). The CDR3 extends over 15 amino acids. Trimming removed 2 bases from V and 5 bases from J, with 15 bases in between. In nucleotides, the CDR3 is TGTGCCAGCAGCTTATTTGACAGGACCCTATATGGCTACACCTTC. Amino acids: CASSLFDRTLYGYTF. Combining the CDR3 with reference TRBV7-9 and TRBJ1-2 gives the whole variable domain DTGVSQNPRHKITKRGQNVTFRCDPISEHNRLYWYRQTLGQGPEFLTYFQNEAQLEKSRLLSDRFSAERPKGSFSTLEIQRTEQGDSAMYLCASSLFDRTLYGYTFGSGTRLTVV.

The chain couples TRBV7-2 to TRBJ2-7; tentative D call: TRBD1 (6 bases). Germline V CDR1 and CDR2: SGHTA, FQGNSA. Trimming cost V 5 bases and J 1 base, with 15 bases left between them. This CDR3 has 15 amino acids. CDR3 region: CASSPYGTNSYEQYF. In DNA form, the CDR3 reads TGTGCCAGCAGCCCCTACGGGACAAATTCCTACGAGCAGTACTTC.

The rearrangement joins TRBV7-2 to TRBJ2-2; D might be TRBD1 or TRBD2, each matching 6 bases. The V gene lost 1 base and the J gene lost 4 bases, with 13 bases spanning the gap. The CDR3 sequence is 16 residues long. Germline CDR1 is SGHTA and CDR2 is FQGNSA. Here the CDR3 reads CASSLGSGAVTGELFF. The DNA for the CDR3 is TGTGCCAGCAGCTTAGGGTCGGGGGCGGTCACCGGGGAGCTGTTTTTT. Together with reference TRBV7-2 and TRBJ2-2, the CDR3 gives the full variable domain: GAGVSQSPSNKVTEKGKDVELRCDPISGHTALYWYRQSLGQGLEFLIYFQGNSAPDKSGLPSDRFSAERTGGSVSTLTIQRTQQEDSAVYLCASSLGSGAVTGELFFGEGSRLTVL.

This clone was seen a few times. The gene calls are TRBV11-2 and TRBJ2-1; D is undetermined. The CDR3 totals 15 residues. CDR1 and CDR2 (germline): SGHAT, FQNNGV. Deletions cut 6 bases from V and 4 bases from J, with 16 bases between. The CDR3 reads CASSTVAAYYNEQFF. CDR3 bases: TGTGCCAGCAGTACTGTGGCAGCCTATTACAATGAGCAGTTCTTC.

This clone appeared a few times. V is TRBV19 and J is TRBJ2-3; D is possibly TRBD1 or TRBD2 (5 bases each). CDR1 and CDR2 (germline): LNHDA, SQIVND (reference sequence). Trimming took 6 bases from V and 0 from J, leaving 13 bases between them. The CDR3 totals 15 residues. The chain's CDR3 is CASSLGRRSTDTQYF. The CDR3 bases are TGTGCCAGTAGCCTGGGACGTCGGAGCACAGATACGCAGTATTTT. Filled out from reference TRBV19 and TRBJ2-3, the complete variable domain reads DGGITQSPKYLFRKEGQNVTLSCEQNLNHDAMYWYRQDPGQGLRLIYYSQIVNDFQKGDIAEGYSVSREKKESFPLTVTSAQKNPTAFYLCASSLGRRSTDTQYFGPGTRLTVL.

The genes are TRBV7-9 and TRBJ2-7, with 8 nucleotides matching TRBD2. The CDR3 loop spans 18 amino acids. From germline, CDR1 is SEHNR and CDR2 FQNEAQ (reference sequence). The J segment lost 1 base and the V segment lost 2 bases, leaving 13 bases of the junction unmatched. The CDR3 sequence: CASSLSMSLADVSYEQYF. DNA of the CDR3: TGTGCCAGCAGCTTATCGATGTCACTAGCGGACGTTTCCTACGAGCAGTACTTC. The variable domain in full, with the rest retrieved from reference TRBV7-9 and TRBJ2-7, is DTGVSQNPRHKITKRGQNVTFRCDPISEHNRLYWYRQTLGQGPEFLTYFQNEAQLEKSRLLSDRFSAERPKGSFSTLEIQRTEQGDSAMYLCASSLSMSLADVSYEQYFGPGTRLTVT.

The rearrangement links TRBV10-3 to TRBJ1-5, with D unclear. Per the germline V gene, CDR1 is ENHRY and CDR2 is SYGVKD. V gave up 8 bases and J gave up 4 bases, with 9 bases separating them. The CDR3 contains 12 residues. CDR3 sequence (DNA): TGTGCCATCGGGAGGCAGAATCAGCCCCAGCATTTT. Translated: CAIGRQNQPQHF.

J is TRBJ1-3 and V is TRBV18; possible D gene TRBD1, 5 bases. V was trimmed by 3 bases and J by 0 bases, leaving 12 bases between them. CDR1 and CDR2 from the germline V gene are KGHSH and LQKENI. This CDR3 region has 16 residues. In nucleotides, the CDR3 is TGTGCCAGCTCACCTGGGGAGGGGAGCTCTGGAAACACCATATATTTT. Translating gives CASSPGEGSSGNTIYF.

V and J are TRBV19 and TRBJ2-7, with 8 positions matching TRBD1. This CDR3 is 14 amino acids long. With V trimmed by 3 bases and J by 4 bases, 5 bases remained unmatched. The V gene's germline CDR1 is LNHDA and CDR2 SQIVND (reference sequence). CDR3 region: CASSIEGQVYEQYF. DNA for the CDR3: TGTGCCAGTAGTATCGAGGGACAGGTATACGAGCAGTACTTC.

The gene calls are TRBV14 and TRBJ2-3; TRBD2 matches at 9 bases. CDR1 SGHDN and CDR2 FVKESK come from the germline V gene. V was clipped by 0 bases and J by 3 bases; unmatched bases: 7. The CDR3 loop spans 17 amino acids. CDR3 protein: CASSQDWEAGGTDTQYF. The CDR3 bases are TGTGCCAGCAGCCAAGATTGGGAAGCGGGAGGTACAGATACGCAGTATTTT.

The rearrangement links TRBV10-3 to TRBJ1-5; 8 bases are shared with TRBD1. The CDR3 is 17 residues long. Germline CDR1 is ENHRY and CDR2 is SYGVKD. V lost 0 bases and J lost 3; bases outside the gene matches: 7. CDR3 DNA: TGTGCCATCAGTGAGTCGATCGGGACAGGCCACAATCAGCCCCAGCATTTT. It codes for CAISESIGTGHNQPQHF.

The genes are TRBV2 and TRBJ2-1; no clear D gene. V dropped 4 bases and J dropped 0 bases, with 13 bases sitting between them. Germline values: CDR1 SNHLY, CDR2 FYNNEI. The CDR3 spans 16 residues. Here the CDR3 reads CASSGTQSISYNEQFF. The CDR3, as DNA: TGTGCCAGCAGTGGAACGCAATCGATCTCCTACAATGAGCAGTTCTTC.

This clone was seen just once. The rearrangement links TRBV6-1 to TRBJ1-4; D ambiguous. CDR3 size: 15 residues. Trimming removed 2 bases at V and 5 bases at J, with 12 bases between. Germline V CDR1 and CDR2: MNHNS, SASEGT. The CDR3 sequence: CASSEMSSGNEKLFF. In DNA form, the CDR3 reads TGTGCCAGCAGTGAAATGAGTTCGGGGAATGAAAAACTGTTTTTT.

The CDR3 DNA sequence: TGCGCCAGCAGTTCAGTAGCGGGGGAGGAGACCCAGTACTTC. Amino acids: CASSSVAGEETQYF. The chain has TRBV5-1 and TRBJ2-5; 9 nucleotides line up with TRBD2. The length of the CDR3 is 14 residues. The J segment lost 5 bases and the V segment lost 5 bases, leaving 7 bases of the junction unmatched. Germline-derived CDR1 and CDR2 are SGHRS and YFSETQ.

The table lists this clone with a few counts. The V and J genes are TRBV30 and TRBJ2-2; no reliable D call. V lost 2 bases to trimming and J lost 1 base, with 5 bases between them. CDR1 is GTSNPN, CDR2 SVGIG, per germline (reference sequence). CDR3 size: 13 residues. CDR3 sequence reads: CAWSRLNTGELFF. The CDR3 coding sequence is TGTGCCTGGAGTCGGCTGAACACCGGGGAGCTGTTTTTT.

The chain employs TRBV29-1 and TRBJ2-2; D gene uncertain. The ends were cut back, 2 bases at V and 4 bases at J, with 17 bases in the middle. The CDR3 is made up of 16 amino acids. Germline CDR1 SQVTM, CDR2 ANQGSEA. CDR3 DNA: TGCAGCGTTGAATGGTCACAGAAAACCCCCACCGGGGAGCTGTTTTTT. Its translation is CSVEWSQKTPTGELFF.